This paragraph covers one TCR beta chain sequence. Everyone who took part was roughly 18 to 89 years old, and they came from 24 US areas. The study assigned cohorts using participant-reported clinical history. For recovered donors of Cohort 3, there were two negative PCRs, clearance, or symptom resolution. The data were taken from a study of blood T cell repertoires in COVID-19. Authors' data handling: How many nucleated cells were present was estimated from reference gene primer amplification. Some clones are missing from TCRdb's copy, which holds only in-frame ones; the method was immunoSEQ multiplex PCR. The DNA gave D and trimming, while V, J and clone size come from that table. The sample has about 380,000 clones; roughly 90% are singletons. Sequencing was performed on PBMCs or T cells enriched from blood (not recorded which). This sequence was found in a woman in her thirties who had recovered from COVID-19.

Here the CDR3 reads CASSWGRGDTEAFF. DNA for the CDR3: TGTGCCAGTAGTTGGGGTCGCGGGGACACTGAAGCTTTCTTT. V gene TRBV19 combines with J gene TRBJ1-1; unclear D gene. Trimming stripped 5 bases from V and 3 bases from J, with 13 bases between. This CDR3 is built from 14 residues. Germline V gene data show CDR1 as LNHDA and CDR2 as SQIVND (reference sequence).